This passage covers 4 T cell receptor beta chains from one sample sequenced in a study of T cell clonality in common variable immunodeficiency. Some clones are missing from TCRdb's copy, which holds only in-frame ones; the method was immunoSEQ multiplex PCR. This sample carries fewer than 40,000 clones, none of them present only once. Sequencing was performed on peripheral blood mononuclear cells. The receptors originated from a person between 18 and 70 years old in good health.

This clone was seen many times. The CDR3 end lies 3 residues beyond the end of the read and is filled in from the germline J gene. The V and J genes are TRBV20-1 and TRBJ2-7, with 8 bases aligning to TRBD2. V trimming: 3 bases; J trimming: 4 bases; junction bases outside the gene matches: 11. CDR1 and CDR2 (germline): DFQATT, SNEGSKA (reference sequence). The CDR3 consists of 15 residues. The sequenced part of the CDR3 DNA is TGCAGTGCTAGCCCTCCAAGCGGGAGTTTGTACGAG. Translated, it gives CSASPPSGSLYE. The entire CDR3 reads CSASPPSGSLYEQYF.

There are many counts of this clone. The DNA ends 3 residues before the CDR3 does, and the rest of the CDR3 is filled in from the germline J gene. The chain is built from TRBV5-1 and TRBJ1-2; TRBD1 might be the D (5 bases). The V gene's germline CDR1 is SGHRS and CDR2 YFSETQ. The CDR3 has 13 amino acids. The CDR3 region is CASSPLPDMRYTF. The sequenced CDR3 bases are TGCGCCAGCAGCCCCTTACCGGACATGCGT.

This clone has at least ten counts. The CDR3 goes on 3 residues after the read ends, and that part is filled in from the germline J gene. The gene calls are TRBV24-1 and TRBJ2-1, with D possibly TRBD1 on 5 matching bases. V was clipped by 2 bases and J by 0 bases, with 19 bases between them. The V gene's germline CDR1 is KGHDR and CDR2 SFDVKD. The CDR3 has 19 residues. This chain's CDR3 is CATSDSRGGVVGSYNEQFF. The sequenced part of the CDR3 DNA is TGTGCCACCAGTGATTCTAGGGGTGGCGTGGTTGGCTCCTACAATGAG.

This clone has a count of ten or more. The observed sequence ends 3 residues before the CDR3 terminus, with the missing tail filled in from the germline J gene. The chain couples TRBV19 to TRBJ1-5; D unclear. Germline CDR1 and CDR2: LNHDA and SQIVND (reference sequence). The CDR3 loop spans 14 amino acids. V was pared by 7 bases and J by 7 bases, with 17 bases between. The sequenced CDR3 bases are TGTGCCAGTACCCACATGTTGGTAGGGCAGCCC. This encodes CASTHMLVGQP. The whole CDR3 reads CASTHMLVGQPQHF.